A selection of T cell receptor beta chains follows, all from one sample in a study of T-cell reconstitution after alpha-beta-depleted transplantation in children. TCRdb independently ran MiXCR on the PCR reads; one entry per CDR3 protein. This sample has some 100,000 distinct CDR3 sequences, with roughly 15% found just once. The sample consisted of PBMCs, mostly from graft donor cells, taken 180 days after TCRalphabeta/CD19-depleted stem cell transplant. Receptors were obtained from a male patient aged 2 to 9 who had a stem cell transplant for acute lymphoblastic leukemia, so the T cells may come from the graft donor. CDR3s include the opening cysteine and the closing phenylalanine or tryptophan. D genes are given only for firm matches. Some rows mark clone size as missing; the rest say once, few, many or name a class of expanded clone.

j_call: TRBJ2-1
d_call: -
clone_size: many
v_call: TRBV12-3/TRBV12-4
cdr3_aa: CASSRPELNEQFF
cdr3_nt: TGTGCCAGCAGTCGACCCGAACTCAATGAGCAGTTCTTC

j_call: TRBJ1-1
d_call: -
clone_size: -
v_call: TRBV10-3
cdr3_aa: CAISGGERSPLNTEAFF
cdr3_nt: TGTGCCATTTCGGGCGGGGAGCGATCGCCTTTGAACACTGAAGCTTTCTTT

j_call: TRBJ2-7
d_call: TRBD1
clone_size: many
v_call: TRBV20-1
cdr3_aa: CSAATYQGATVRGQYF
cdr3_nt: TGCAGTGCTGCTACGTATCAGGGGGCGACAGTACGGGGGCAGTACTTC

j_call: TRBJ2-5
d_call: TRBD1
clone_size: many
v_call: TRBV28
cdr3_aa: CASKGTGLQETQYF
cdr3_nt: TGTGCCAGCAAGGGGACAGGTCTCCAAGAGACCCAGTACTTC

j_call: TRBJ1-3
d_call: TRBD1
clone_size: -
v_call: TRBV12-3/TRBV12-4
cdr3_aa: CASSLRGGGNTIYF
cdr3_nt: TGTGCCAGCAGTTTGAGAGGGGGCGGAAACACCATATATTTT

j_call: TRBJ2-1
d_call: -
clone_size: -
v_call: TRBV5-1
cdr3_aa: CASSVRESSYNEQFF
cdr3_nt: TGCGCCAGCAGCGTCAGGGAAAGCTCCTACAATGAGCAGTTCTTC

j_call: TRBJ2-1
d_call: -
clone_size: -
v_call: TRBV5-6
cdr3_aa: CASSLGSGFYNEQFF
cdr3_nt: TGTGCCAGCAGCTTGGGGTCGGGCTTTTACAATGAGCAGTTCTTC

j_call: TRBJ2-3
d_call: TRBD1
clone_size: few
v_call: TRBV5-6
cdr3_aa: CASSPTDRVKFGDTQYF
cdr3_nt: TGTGCCAGCAGCCCGACCGACAGGGTTAAGTTCGGAGATACGCAGTATTTT

j_call: TRBJ2-7
d_call: -
clone_size: many
v_call: TRBV7-9
cdr3_aa: CASSPSGAYEQYF
cdr3_nt: TGTGCCAGCAGCCCTTCAGGAGCCTACGAGCAGTACTTC

j_call: TRBJ1-1
d_call: -
clone_size: many
v_call: TRBV6-1
cdr3_aa: CASSRTGEAFF
cdr3_nt: TGTGCCAGCAGCCGAACAGGGGAAGCTTTCTTT

j_call: TRBJ2-1
d_call: -
clone_size: -
v_call: TRBV20-1
cdr3_aa: CSARASPYYNEQFF
cdr3_nt: TGCAGTGCTAGAGCTAGCCCATATTACAATGAGCAGTTCTTC

j_call: TRBJ1-2
d_call: TRBD1
clone_size: few
v_call: TRBV29-1
cdr3_aa: CSGGTGLRGYGYTF
cdr3_nt: TGCAGCGGCGGGACAGGGCTGCGGGGCTATGGCTACACCTTC

j_call: TRBJ2-3
d_call: TRBD2
clone_size: -
v_call: TRBV7-2
cdr3_aa: CASSFGGGSTDTQYF
cdr3_nt: TGTGCCAGCAGCTTTGGGGGGGGTAGCACAGATACGCAGTATTTT

j_call: TRBJ1-1
d_call: -
clone_size: -
v_call: TRBV7-9
cdr3_aa: CASSLGRRAEAFF
cdr3_nt: TGTGCCAGCAGCCTAGGGAGGAGGGCTGAAGCTTTCTTT

j_call: TRBJ2-7
d_call: -
clone_size: few
v_call: TRBV6-5
cdr3_aa: CASSYGSEVPLPSYEQYF
cdr3_nt: TGTGCCAGCAGTTATGGGTCTGAGGTTCCTCTCCCTTCGTACGAGCAGTACTTC

j_call: TRBJ2-7
d_call: TRBD1
clone_size: -
v_call: TRBV7-6
cdr3_aa: CASSLARTGGNEQYF
cdr3_nt: TGTGCCAGCAGCTTAGCGAGGACAGGGGGCAACGAGCAGTACTTC

j_call: TRBJ1-6
d_call: -
clone_size: many
v_call: TRBV5-1
cdr3_aa: CASSLEGASSYNSPLHF
cdr3_nt: TGCGCCAGCAGCTTGGAGGGAGCGAGCTCCTATAATTCACCCCTCCACTTT

j_call: TRBJ1-3
d_call: -
clone_size: -
v_call: TRBV12-3/TRBV12-4
cdr3_aa: CASSRGRGSGNTIYF
cdr3_nt: TGTGCCAGCAGCCGCGGACGGGGCTCTGGAAACACCATATATTTT

j_call: TRBJ2-3
d_call: -
clone_size: -
v_call: TRBV12-3/TRBV12-4
cdr3_aa: CASREYGVFFTDTQYF
cdr3_nt: TGTGCCAGCAGAGAGTACGGGGTGTTTTTCACAGATACGCAGTATTTT

j_call: TRBJ1-3
d_call: -
clone_size: few
v_call: TRBV12-3/TRBV12-4
cdr3_aa: CASSLGGGSGNTIYF
cdr3_nt: TGTGCCAGCAGTTTAGGGGGGGGTTCTGGAAACACCATATATTTT

j_call: TRBJ2-5
d_call: -
clone_size: few
v_call: TRBV11-2
cdr3_aa: CASSLGLKETQYF
cdr3_nt: TGTGCCAGCAGCTTAGGTCTAAAAGAGACCCAGTACTTC

j_call: TRBJ1-1
d_call: -
clone_size: many
v_call: TRBV5-1
cdr3_aa: CASSRTGWNTEAFF
cdr3_nt: TGCGCCAGCAGCCGTACAGGGTGGAACACTGAAGCTTTCTTT

j_call: TRBJ2-2
d_call: -
clone_size: few
v_call: TRBV4-1
cdr3_aa: CASSQGWTGELFF
cdr3_nt: TGCGCCAGCAGCCAGGGGTGGACCGGGGAGCTGTTTTTT

j_call: TRBJ2-2
d_call: TRBD2
clone_size: few
v_call: TRBV10-3
cdr3_aa: CAISSRLAGNTGELFF
cdr3_nt: TGTGCCATCAGTTCCCGACTAGCGGGGAACACCGGGGAGCTGTTTTTT

j_call: TRBJ2-2
d_call: -
clone_size: -
v_call: TRBV14
cdr3_aa: CASSPFRDLYRGGELFF
cdr3_nt: TGTGCCAGCAGCCCATTCCGGGACCTCTACAGAGGCGGGGAGCTGTTTTTT

j_call: TRBJ2-5
d_call: -
clone_size: -
v_call: TRBV11-3
cdr3_aa: CASSARTAQETQYF
cdr3_nt: TGTGCCAGCAGCGCCCGGACAGCACAAGAGACCCAGTACTTC

j_call: TRBJ2-3
d_call: -
clone_size: many
v_call: TRBV4-3
cdr3_aa: CASSQTGIGTDTQYF
cdr3_nt: TGCGCCAGCAGCCAAACAGGGATAGGAACAGATACGCAGTATTTT

j_call: TRBJ2-7
d_call: TRBD1
clone_size: few
v_call: TRBV20-1
cdr3_aa: CSARGDRVKGYEQYF
cdr3_nt: TGCAGTGCTAGAGGCGACAGGGTGAAGGGCTACGAGCAGTACTTC

j_call: TRBJ1-1
d_call: -
clone_size: medium-sized
v_call: TRBV27
cdr3_aa: CASNRLGETTEAFF
cdr3_nt: TGTGCCAGCAACCGATTAGGGGAGACCACTGAAGCTTTCTTT

j_call: TRBJ2-5
d_call: -
clone_size: -
v_call: TRBV19
cdr3_aa: CASSIRYQETQYF
cdr3_nt: TGTGCCAGTAGTATCAGGTACCAAGAGACCCAGTACTTC

j_call: TRBJ2-6
d_call: -
clone_size: few
v_call: TRBV29-1
cdr3_aa: CSVEERQRSFSGANVLTF
cdr3_nt: TGCAGCGTTGAAGAAAGACAGAGGAGTTTCTCTGGGGCCAACGTCCTGACTTTC

j_call: TRBJ2-3
d_call: -
clone_size: few
v_call: TRBV21-1
cdr3_aa: CASSNLTSGCTDTQYF
cdr3_nt: TGTGCCAGCAGCAATTTAACTAGCGGGTGCACAGATACGCAGTATTTT

j_call: TRBJ2-7
d_call: -
clone_size: few
v_call: TRBV7-8
cdr3_aa: CASSLRRLGQSYEQYF
cdr3_nt: TGTGCCAGCAGCTTGAGGCGCCTCGGACAGTCCTACGAGCAGTACTTC

j_call: TRBJ1-1
d_call: -
clone_size: few
v_call: TRBV4-3
cdr3_aa: CASSQDLGTEAFF
cdr3_nt: TGCGCCAGCAGCCAAGATTTGGGAACTGAAGCTTTCTTT

j_call: TRBJ2-3
d_call: -
clone_size: few
v_call: TRBV7-6
cdr3_aa: CASSFASKMGTDTQYF
cdr3_nt: TGTGCCAGCAGCTTTGCCAGCAAAATGGGCACAGATACGCAGTATTTT

j_call: TRBJ2-5
d_call: TRBD2
clone_size: -
v_call: TRBV5-1
cdr3_aa: CASSLRLAGGQETQYF
cdr3_nt: TGCGCCAGCAGCTTGCGGCTAGCGGGGGGACAAGAGACCCAGTACTTC

j_call: TRBJ2-1
d_call: -
clone_size: many
v_call: TRBV20-1
cdr3_aa: CSAEAVEQFF
cdr3_nt: TGCAGTGCTGAGGCGGTTGAGCAGTTCTTC

j_call: TRBJ1-3
d_call: TRBD1
clone_size: few
v_call: TRBV24-1
cdr3_aa: CATSDPGTGSGNTIYF
cdr3_nt: TGTGCCACCAGTGATCCCGGGACAGGGTCTGGAAACACCATATATTTT

j_call: TRBJ1-1
d_call: -
clone_size: few
v_call: TRBV14
cdr3_aa: CASSQVVGGTEAFF
cdr3_nt: TGTGCCAGCAGCCAAGTAGTTGGGGGCACTGAAGCTTTCTTT

j_call: TRBJ2-5
d_call: TRBD1
clone_size: -
v_call: TRBV20-1
cdr3_aa: CSARHDRVGVETQYF
cdr3_nt: TGCAGTGCTAGGCATGACAGGGTTGGAGTAGAGACCCAGTACTTC

j_call: TRBJ2-2
d_call: TRBD2
clone_size: few
v_call: TRBV6-5
cdr3_aa: CASSYDEPGAGGPTGELFF
cdr3_nt: TGTGCCAGCAGTTACGACGAGCCCGGGGCGGGGGGCCCCACCGGGGAGCTGTTTTTT

j_call: TRBJ1-5
d_call: -
clone_size: -
v_call: TRBV18
cdr3_aa: CASSPGRKFLYSNQPQHF
cdr3_nt: TGTGCCAGCTCACCCGGGCGGAAATTCTTGTATAGCAATCAGCCCCAGCATTTT

j_call: TRBJ2-6
d_call: TRBD1
clone_size: few
v_call: TRBV7-2
cdr3_aa: CASSIRGQGANVLTF
cdr3_nt: TGTGCCAGCAGCATCAGGGGGCAAGGGGCCAACGTCCTGACTTTC

j_call: TRBJ2-2
d_call: -
clone_size: -
v_call: TRBV20-1
cdr3_aa: CSARDALWGASGELFF
cdr3_nt: TGCAGTGCTAGAGATGCGTTGTGGGGGGCGTCCGGGGAGCTGTTTTTT

j_call: TRBJ2-7
d_call: TRBD1
clone_size: -
v_call: TRBV7-2
cdr3_aa: CASSSGQVNYEQYF
cdr3_nt: TGTGCCAGCAGCTCGGGACAGGTGAACTACGAGCAGTACTTC

j_call: TRBJ1-4
d_call: -
clone_size: few
v_call: TRBV6-1
cdr3_aa: CASGPTAHAWREKLFF
cdr3_nt: TGTGCCAGCGGACCGACAGCCCACGCCTGGCGTGAAAAACTGTTTTTT

j_call: TRBJ2-7
d_call: TRBD1
clone_size: many
v_call: TRBV5-1
cdr3_aa: CASSRDRVDEQYF
cdr3_nt: TGCGCCAGCAGTCGCGACAGGGTGGACGAGCAGTACTTC

j_call: TRBJ1-1
d_call: -
clone_size: few
v_call: TRBV7-2
cdr3_aa: CASHREEYTEAFF
cdr3_nt: TGTGCCAGCCACCGGGAGGAATACACTGAAGCTTTCTTT

j_call: TRBJ1-1
d_call: -
clone_size: many
v_call: TRBV5-1
cdr3_aa: CASSLNGAVNTEAFF
cdr3_nt: TGCGCCAGCAGCTTGAACGGGGCGGTGAACACTGAAGCTTTCTTT

j_call: TRBJ2-1
d_call: TRBD2
clone_size: few
v_call: TRBV7-2
cdr3_aa: CASSLSGGLDTMRQFF
cdr3_nt: TGTGCCAGCAGCCTTAGCGGGGGGTTAGACACAATGAGGCAGTTCTTC

j_call: TRBJ2-3
d_call: TRBD2
clone_size: once
v_call: TRBV7-6
cdr3_aa: CASSYSGGAPDTQYF
cdr3_nt: TGTGCCAGCAGCTATAGCGGGGGGGCCCCAGATACGCAGTATTTT

j_call: TRBJ1-2
d_call: -
clone_size: few
v_call: TRBV20-1
cdr3_aa: CSAREGFGGSRDGYTF
cdr3_nt: TGCAGTGCTAGAGAGGGTTTTGGGGGTTCGCGGGATGGCTACACCTTC

j_call: TRBJ2-3
d_call: -
clone_size: -
v_call: TRBV27
cdr3_aa: CASSWWDTRTDTQYF
cdr3_nt: TGTGCCAGCAGTTGGTGGGACACACGCACAGATACGCAGTATTTT

j_call: TRBJ2-5
d_call: TRBD2
clone_size: -
v_call: TRBV12-3/TRBV12-4
cdr3_aa: CASSAGVETQYF
cdr3_nt: TGTGCCAGCTCAGCGGGGGTAGAGACCCAGTACTTC